The source of this T cell receptor beta chain is a study of T cell changes during pregnancy in multiple sclerosis. Trimming shortened V by 3 bases and J by 1 base, and 9 bases separated the two germline ends. CDR1 is LNHDA, CDR2 SQIVND, per germline (reference sequence). This CDR3 contains 14 residues. Assay: immunoSEQ multiplex PCR; the TCRdb copy retains only in-frame clones and omits some. The sample yields 60,000 or so clones, about 90% seen once. Sequenced here: peripheral blood, sampled in the second trimester of pregnancy. The chain has TRBV19 and TRBJ1-1; D perhaps matches TRBD1 (5 bases). The receptor was isolated from a female donor in good health, enrolled as a control in a pregnancy study. CDR3 region: CASSIFRENTEAFF. CDR3 nucleotide sequence: TGTGCCAGTAGTATTTTCAGGGAGAACACTGAAGCTTTCTTT.